In its sample, the clone carrying this T cell receptor (beta chain) was seen many times. The antigen is undetermined. Amplification of TCR beta CDR3 regions was performed using RNA transcripts as template. First-round RT-PCR of the TCR CDR3 relied on the HTBI primer set. TCRdb used MiXCR to reprocess the multiplex PCR reads, holding one entry per CDR3 protein. The sample consists of approximately 330,000 distinct CDR3 sequences, 21% of them appearing once. Losses at the gene ends were 1 base for V and 1 base for J; bases not matched to a gene: 3. The V gene's germline CDR1 is DFQATT and CDR2 SNEGSKA (reference sequence). This CDR3 is 15 amino acids long. Newly diagnosed patients aged 18 to 65 had hyperthyroidism of under 2 months' duration. Isolation of PBMCs was performed on around 9.7 ml fresh peripheral blood. This entry comes from a study of T cells in Graves' hyperthyroidism and ophthalmopathy. Study-wide findings and caveats: Expanded thyroid clonotypes (above 0.001) were mostly also found in blood.

The chain carries TRBV20-1 and TRBJ1-2; 10 positions match TRBD1. The sequence derives from a woman aged 50 to 60 with Graves' hyperthyroidism. Sequencing used blood. The CDR3 is CSARGDRGHNYGYTF. The CDR3 DNA reads as TGCAGTGCTAGAGGGGACAGGGGTCATAACTATGGCTACACCTTC.